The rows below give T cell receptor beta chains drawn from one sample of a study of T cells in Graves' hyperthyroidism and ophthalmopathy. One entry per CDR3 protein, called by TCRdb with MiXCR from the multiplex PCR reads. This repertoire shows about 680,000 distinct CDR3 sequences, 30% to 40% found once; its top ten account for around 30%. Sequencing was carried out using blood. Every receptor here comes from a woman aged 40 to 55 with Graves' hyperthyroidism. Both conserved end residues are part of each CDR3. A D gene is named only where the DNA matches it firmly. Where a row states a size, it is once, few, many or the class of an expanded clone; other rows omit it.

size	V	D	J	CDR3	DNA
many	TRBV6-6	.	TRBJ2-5	CASSYNHRVTLGTQYF	TGTGCCAGCAGTTACAACCACAGGGTGACATTGGGGACCCAGTACTTC
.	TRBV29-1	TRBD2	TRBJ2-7	CSAKTGGSYEQYF	TGCAGCGCAAAGACGGGAGGCTCCTACGAGCAGTACTTC
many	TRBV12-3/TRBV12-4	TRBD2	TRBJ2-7	CASSPLLAGVVYEQYF	TGTGCCAGCAGTCCTCTACTAGCGGGAGTCGTCTACGAGCAGTACTTC
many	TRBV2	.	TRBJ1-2	CASSNESEGPAGGYTF	TGTGCCAGCAGTAATGAGAGTGAAGGTCCAGCGGGCGGCTACACCTTC
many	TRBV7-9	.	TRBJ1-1	CASSLRFKGNPEAFF	TGTGCCAGCAGCTTGAGGTTTAAGGGGAACCCTGAAGCTTTCTTT
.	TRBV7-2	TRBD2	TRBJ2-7	CASSPNTGLAGTYEQYF	TGTGCCAGCTCACCGAATACGGGACTAGCGGGGACCTACGAGCAGTACTTC
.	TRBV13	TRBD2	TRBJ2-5	CASSPIGTSIQETQYF	TGTGCCAGCAGTCCAATAGGGACTAGCATACAAGAGACCCAGTACTTC
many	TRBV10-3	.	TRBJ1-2	CAISEGTDFNGGYTF	TGTGCCATCAGTGAAGGCACAGATTTTAACGGAGGCTACACCTTC
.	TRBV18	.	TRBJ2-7	CASSLRTGSGFYEQYF	TGTGCCAGCTCTCTCCGTACCGGGTCGGGATTCTACGAGCAGTACTTC
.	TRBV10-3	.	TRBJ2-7	CASSDLATGEASYEQYF	TGTGCCAGCAGTGACCTAGCAACGGGGGAGGCCTCCTACGAGCAGTACTTC
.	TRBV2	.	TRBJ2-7	CASSLTGVTCEQYF	TGTGCCAGCAGCCTCACTGGGGTTACCTGCGAGCAGTACTTC
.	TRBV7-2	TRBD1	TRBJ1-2	CASSLPLGQGHGYTF	TGTGCCAGCAGCCTCCCGTTGGGACAGGGACATGGCTACACCTTC
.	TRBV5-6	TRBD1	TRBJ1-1	CASSARGRGYTEAFF	TGTGCCAGCAGCGCGAGGGGGCGGGGATACACTGAAGCTTTCTTT
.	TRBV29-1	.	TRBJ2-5	CSVARGSWETQYF	TGCAGCGTTGCCCGTGGGAGTTGGGAGACCCAGTACTTC
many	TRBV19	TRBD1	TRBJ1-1	CASSLGDRLSLPEAFF	TGTGCCAGTAGCCTGGGGGACAGGCTAAGTTTACCTGAAGCTTTCTTT
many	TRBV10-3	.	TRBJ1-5	CAISESIGMEQPQHF	TGTGCCATCAGTGAGTCGATTGGGATGGAACAGCCCCAGCATTTT
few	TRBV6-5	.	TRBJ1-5	CASSYSPEGNQPQHF	TGTGCCAGCAGTTACTCCCCTGAGGGGAATCAGCCCCAGCATTTT
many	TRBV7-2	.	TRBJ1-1	CASSVQVANTEAFF	TGTGCCAGCAGCGTACAGGTGGCGAACACTGAAGCTTTCTTT
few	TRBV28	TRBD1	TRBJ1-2	CASRRTGGAGGYTF	TGTGCCAGCAGACGGACAGGGGGCGCGGGTGGCTACACCTTC
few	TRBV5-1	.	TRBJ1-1	CASSFSGNFAEAFF	TGCGCCAGCAGCTTTTCAGGGAATTTCGCTGAAGCTTTCTTT
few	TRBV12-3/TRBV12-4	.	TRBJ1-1	CASSFPGQAFF	TGTGCCAGCAGTTTCCCGGGACAAGCTTTCTTT
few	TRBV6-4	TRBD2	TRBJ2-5	CASSDSASGRAETQYF	TGTGCCAGCAGTGATTCCGCTAGCGGGAGGGCGGAGACCCAGTACTTC
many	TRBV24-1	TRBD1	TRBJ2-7	CATSIGTGNEQYF	TGTGCCACCAGTATCGGGACAGGGAACGAGCAGTACTTC
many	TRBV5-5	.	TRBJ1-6	CASSLQGSYNSPLHF	TGTGCCAGCAGCTTGCAGGGCTCCTATAATTCACCCCTCCACTTT
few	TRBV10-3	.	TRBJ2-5	CAISRTDQETQYF	TGTGCCATCAGTCGGACAGACCAAGAGACCCAGTACTTC
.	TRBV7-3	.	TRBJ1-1	CSSRRNTEAFF	TGTTCCAGCAGACGAAACACTGAAGCTTTCTTT
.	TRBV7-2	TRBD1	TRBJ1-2	CASSPSPGQGMDGYTF	TGCGCCAGCAGCCCGAGTCCGGGACAGGGAATGGATGGCTACACCTTC
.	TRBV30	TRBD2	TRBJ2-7	CAWGGDGYEQYF	TGTGCCTGGGGGGGGGACGGTTACGAGCAGTACTTC
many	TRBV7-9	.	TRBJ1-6	CASSLEGGQTPLHF	TGTGCCAGCAGCTTAGAAGGAGGACAGACACCCCTCCACTTT
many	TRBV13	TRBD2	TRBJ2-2	CASSLASGGDTGELFF	TGTGCCAGCAGCTTAGCTAGCGGGGGCGACACCGGGGAGCTGTTTTTT
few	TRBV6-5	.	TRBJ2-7	CASIEDHGGYEQYF	TGTGCCAGCATTGAAGATCATGGCGGTTACGAGCAGTACTTC
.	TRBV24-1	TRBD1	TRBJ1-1	CATSSGTGDEAFF	TGTGCCACCAGCTCTGGGACAGGTGATGAAGCTTTCTTT